This T cell receptor (beta chain) derives from a study of blood T cell repertoires in COVID-19. About the study: COVID-19 samples from acute and convalescent phases originated in the United States, Italy and Spain. Nucleic acid was either cDNA or gDNA, and it came from T cells, B-cell-depleted T cells, or PBMCs.

Seattle's enrolled individuals joined amid active infection and were then monitored longitudinally. CDR1 and CDR2 from the germline V gene are SGHNT and YYREEE (reference sequence). V was cut by 0 bases and J by 4 bases, with 12 bases left in between. This CDR3 has 15 amino acids. In the study's own analysis: Estimated nucleated cell counts came from reference gene primer amplification. TCRdb's table, derived via immunoSEQ multiplex PCR, lists solely in-frame clones and lacks some. Clone size and V and J calls were adopted from that table, with D and trimming inferred from the DNA. The data contain roughly 400,000 clones, around 87% of them singletons.

Sequencing was done on a sample of peripheral blood. The rearrangement uses TRBV5-4 and TRBJ2-3; tentatively, D is TRBD1 (6 bases). The TCR sequence derives from an older woman with COVID-19, enrolled during active disease. CDR3 nucleotide sequence: TGTGCCAGCAGCTTGGAGCAAGGGGGAGCAGATACGCAGTATTTT. Translation: CASSLEQGGADTQYF.